This T cell receptor (beta chain) was identified in a study of PD-L1 blockade in urothelial cancer. Study in general: It was at 3 weeks (second dose) and 6 weeks after treatment start that blood was analyzed.

The sample's time point: pretreatment peripheral blood. The assay was immunoSEQ multiplex PCR, and TCRdb's table has in-frame clones only and misses some. The repertoire holds approximately 52,000 clones, with approximately 72% as singletons. The CDR3 sequence is 15 residues long. Per the germline V gene, CDR1 is SGHVS and CDR2 is FNYEAQ. Trimming took 2 bases from V and 4 from J; bases not matched to a gene: 8. J is TRBJ2-7 and V is TRBV7-6; 7 bases map to TRBD1. This receptor was identified in a man between 70 and 80 years old with urothelial cancer. Material: PBMCs, obtained around atezolizumab (anti-PD-L1) treatment. Here the CDR3 DNA reads TGTGCCAGCAGCTTAATGAAGGGGGCTCCTTACGAGCAGTACTTC. It codes for CASSLMKGAPYEQYF.